The following is a TCR beta chain sequence with its context. Trimming took 7 bases from V and 4 from J; bases not matched to a gene: 3. In germline, CDR1 is LNHDA, CDR2 SQIVND (reference sequence). The CDR3 has 14 amino acids. This entry comes from a study of blood T cell repertoires in COVID-19. Across the whole study: Acute-phase and convalescent COVID-19 samples originated in the United States, Italy and Spain. Sources were T cells, B-cell-depleted T cells, or PBMCs; the material itself was cDNA or gDNA.

In the original workflow: Estimation of nucleated cell counts was performed using reference gene primer amplification. Assay used: immunoSEQ multiplex PCR; TCRdb lists only in-frame clones, some missing. Clone size and V and J calls were adopted from that table, with D and trimming inferred from the DNA. Among just over 150,000 clones, roughly 82% were seen once, and the ten largest hold 5.5% to 7.5%. Seattle's cohort entered during active infection and was followed longitudinally. The sample consisted of peripheral blood. The source is a woman between 40 and 50 years old with COVID-19, enrolled during active disease. The chain couples TRBV19 to TRBJ2-2; 10 nucleotides line up with TRBD2. Here the CDR3 reads CASTSGGPTGELFF. The CDR3 coding sequence is TGTGCCAGTACTAGCGGGGGCCCCACCGGGGAGCTGTTTTTT.